Below are 12 T cell receptor beta chains sequenced from a single sample in a study of OX40 agonist ivuxolimab in advanced cancers. To prepare the library, the immunoSEQ multiplex PCR assay was applied. The source is immuneACCESS, and TCRdb retained only in-frame sequences with V and J called. Part of the clones is not carried over; for the studies checked, unresolved V genes explain less than half of this, and the remainder is unexplained. The sample table records 35,000 to 55,000 clones; 75% to 90% of these occur just once. The top ten constitute roughly a tenth of the sample. Sequenced here: CD4+ or CD8+ T cells sorted from blood, sampled in a trial of the OX40 agonist ivuxolimab. All receptors come from an adult with an advanced solid tumor such as melanoma, head and neck, liver or kidney cancer.

The chain uses TRBV5-1 and TRBJ2-3; tentatively, D is TRBD2 (6 bases). CDR1 and CDR2 from the germline V gene are SGHRS and YFSETQ. CDR3 length: 14 amino acids. The V end lost 4 bases, the J end lost 6 bases, and 15 bases lay between the germline ends. CDR3 coding DNA: TGCGCCAGCAGCCCCTTGCCGGGGGAGGATACGCAGTATTTT. Translation gives CASSPLPGEDTQYF.

J is TRBJ1-6 and V is TRBV6-5; TRBD1 matches 9 bases. The germline CDR1 and CDR2 sequences are MNHEY and SVGAGI. The length of the CDR3 is 15 residues. With 4 bases clipped from V and 5 bases from J, the junction kept 3 bases outside the gene matches. The CDR3 is CASSSGTGNNSPLHF. For the CDR3, the DNA is TGTGCCAGCAGTTCCGGGACAGGGAATAATTCACCCCTCCACTTT.

The gene calls are TRBV27 and TRBJ2-1; the match to TRBD2 covers 8 bases. The CDR3 length is 14 residues. Germline CDR1 reads MNHEY; CDR2 reads SMNVEV (reference sequence). J was trimmed by 12 bases and V by 5 bases; bases with no gene match: 12. The CDR3 nucleotides read TGTGCCAGCAGTCCAACCCCGAGGAGCGGGGGGCAGTTCTTC. The encoded protein is CASSPTPRSGGQFF.

This chain connects TRBV11-2 to TRBJ2-5; 7 positions agree with TRBD2. The J segment lost 5 bases and the V segment lost 5 bases, leaving 14 bases of the junction unmatched. The length of the CDR3 is 16 residues. Germline V gene sequence: CDR1 SGHAT, CDR2 FQNNGV. For the CDR3, the DNA is TGTGCCAGCAGCCAGGTCGACGGGGGGTGCGGGGAGACCCAGTACTTC. As protein: CASSQVDGGCGETQYF.

The gene calls are TRBV5-1 and TRBJ2-1; the match to TRBD2 covers 7 bases. From germline, CDR1 is SGHRS and CDR2 YFSETQ. This CDR3 comprises 12 residues. The ends lost 4 bases at V and 7 bases at J; junction bases unmatched: 2. The CDR3: CASSDSGNEQFF. The CDR3 region has the DNA TGCGCCAGCAGCGATAGCGGGAATGAGCAGTTCTTC.

This clone was observed a single time. The V and J genes are TRBV28 and TRBJ1-1; D unclear. Germline V gene sequence: CDR1 MDHEN, CDR2 SYDVKM. This CDR3 is built from 13 residues. Trimming cost V 2 bases and J 10 bases, with 14 bases left between them. The CDR3 spells CASSLRRLDGAFF. The CDR3 DNA sequence: TGTGCCAGCAGTTTACGGAGGTTAGACGGAGCTTTCTTT.

The chain uses TRBV2 and TRBJ2-5; possibly TRBD1 or TRBD2 for D (6 bases each). Deletions cut 2 bases from V and 5 bases from J, with 15 bases between. CDR1 is SNHLY and CDR2 is FYNNEI in the germline V gene. This CDR3 comprises 15 residues. The CDR3 protein is CASSELGGAGETQYF. Here the CDR3 DNA reads TGTGCCAGCAGTGAACTTGGGGGCGCGGGGGAGACCCAGTACTTC.

The chain couples TRBV2 to TRBJ2-5; 7 nucleotides agree with TRBD1. CDR3 size: 15 residues. V lost 4 bases and J lost 0; bases outside the gene matches: 5. Germline lookup yields CDR1 SNHLY and CDR2 FYNNEI. CDR3 protein: CASSAMTGNQETQYF. The CDR3 nucleotides read TGTGCCAGCAGTGCGATGACAGGGAACCAAGAGACCCAGTACTTC.

The gene calls are TRBV19 and TRBJ2-7; 10 positions agree with TRBD2. There are 11 residues in the CDR3. Germline V CDR1 and CDR2: LNHDA, SQIVND (reference sequence). J was trimmed by 7 bases and V by 11 bases; bases with no gene match: 5. The CDR3 DNA reads TGTGCCCGCCTGACTAGCGGGGAGCAGTACTTC. Amino acid sequence: CARLTSGEQYF.

This clone was found a few times. The chain recombines TRBV7-2 with TRBJ2-2; 10 bases are shared with TRBD2. Per the germline V gene, CDR1 is SGHTA and CDR2 is FQGNSA. The V segment lost 0 bases and the J segment 6 bases; nucleotides outside the gene matches: 7. CDR3 size: 17 residues. The CDR3 region is CASSLAPSGSLAGELFF. As DNA, the CDR3 is TGTGCCAGCAGCTTAGCACCTAGCGGGAGTTTAGCCGGGGAGCTGTTTTTT.

The genes are TRBV6-6 and TRBJ2-3; D is uncertain. V lost 0 bases and J lost 10, with 8 bases in between. There are 12 residues in the CDR3. From germline, CDR1 is MNHNY and CDR2 SVGAGI (reference sequence). The CDR3: CASSYSGVPQYF. CDR3 DNA sequence: TGTGCCAGCAGTTACTCGGGCGTTCCGCAGTATTTT.

V is TRBV18 and J is TRBJ1-2, with D possibly TRBD1 on 6 matching bases. V lost 0 bases and J 2 bases, leaving 10 bases between the germline ends. Per the germline V gene, CDR1 is KGHSH and CDR2 is LQKENI. The CDR3 extends over 15 amino acids. This CDR3 is CASSPPGGQNYGYTF. The DNA of the CDR3 is TGTGCCAGCTCACCACCCGGGGGGCAGAACTATGGCTACACCTTC.